This TCR beta chain was sequenced in a study of T cell responses to AZD1222 COVID-19 vaccine. At the level of the study: Second doses were pooled across both intervals (about 4 or about 12 weeks). Regarding the study as a whole: Females outnumbered males among donors, who were mostly white British; clonal diversity was possibly underestimated. Baseline antibody screening turned up just a handful of seropositive AZD1222 recipients.

This table comes from immunoSEQ multiplex PCR, and its TCRdb copy is limited to in-frame clones, with some not included. The table records more than 100,000 clones, approximately 89% of them present only once. The V gene lost 0 bases and the J gene lost 5 bases, with 7 bases spanning the gap. The CDR3 is 13 amino acids. Germline CDR1 reads ENHRY; CDR2 reads SYGVKD. About this clone: What it binds is unknown.

The input for sequencing was peripheral blood, taken on day 0 of AZD1222 vaccination. The J gene is TRBJ1-2, the V gene TRBV10-3; no definite D call. This TCR was recovered from an adult in good health. The CDR3 region is CAISESPGYGYTF. CDR3 coding DNA: TGTGCCATCAGTGAGTCCCCCGGATATGGCTACACCTTC.